The rows below give T cell receptor beta chains drawn from one sample of a study of T cell changes during pregnancy in multiple sclerosis. Assay: immunoSEQ multiplex PCR; the TCRdb copy retains only in-frame clones and omits some. The profile shows under 80,000 clones, over 80% of them singletons. The material was CD4+ T cells from peripheral blood mononuclear cells, obtained in the second trimester of pregnancy. The source is a female donor with multiple sclerosis, enrolled in a pregnancy study. Each CDR3 is given with its conserved first and last residue. D genes are given only for firm matches. Only part of the rows carry a size: once, few, many, or a class if the clone is expanded.

TRBV7-2	-	TRBD1	TRBJ2-6	TGTGCCAGCAGCTTGGGACAGGGGCTCTCTGGGGCCAACGTCCTGACTTTC	CASSLGQGLSGANVLTF
TRBV21-1	-	-	TRBJ2-7	TGTGCCAGCAGCCCGGGGGGGACAGGGGGCTACGAGCAGTACTTC	CASSPGGTGGYEQYF
TRBV19	few	-	TRBJ2-7	TGTGCCAGTAGCAAAACGACTAGTTCCTACGAGCAGTACTTC	CASSKTTSSYEQYF
TRBV5-1	few	TRBD1	TRBJ1-3	TGCGCCAGCAGCTTAGGGACAGGGGCTGGAAACACCATATATTTT	CASSLGTGAGNTIYF
TRBV18	once	TRBD1	TRBJ1-1	TGTGCCAGCTCACGCCTTGGACAGGCAAACACTGAAGCTTTCTTT	CASSRLGQANTEAFF
TRBV6-5	-	TRBD2	TRBJ2-7	TGTGCCAGCAGTTCCTTAGCGGGGGGGAAAACTAAGCAGTACTTC	CASSSLAGGKTKQYF
TRBV7-2	once	-	TRBJ1-2	TGTGCCAGCAGCAACCGGGAATCAAAATACTATGGCTACACCTTC	CASSNRESKYYGYTF
TRBV7-6	-	-	TRBJ2-1	TGTGCCAGCAGCATCCCATGGCAGGGAAAAAATGAGCAGTTCTTC	CASSIPWQGKNEQFF
TRBV18	-	-	TRBJ1-4	TGTGCCAGCTCACCAAACAGGGACGAAAAACTGTTTTTT	CASSPNRDEKLFF
TRBV27	-	TRBD2	TRBJ2-7	TGTGCCAGCAGTTTGTTCCTAGCGGGATCTACCTACGAGCAGTACTTC	CASSLFLAGSTYEQYF
TRBV5-5	-	TRBD1	TRBJ1-3	TGTGCCAGCAGCTCGCTCCCGGGACAGACTGGAAACACCATATATTTT	CASSSLPGQTGNTIYF
TRBV7-8	-	-	TRBJ2-2	TGTGCCAGCAGACCGCTAGTTAACACCGGGGAGCTGTTTTTT	CASRPLVNTGELFF
TRBV29-1	-	TRBD1	TRBJ2-7	TGCAGCGTTGAAGACGTGGACAGGGGTCACGAGCAGTACTTC	CSVEDVDRGHEQYF
TRBV7-8	-	TRBD1	TRBJ2-3	TGTGCCAGCATATTGAGACAGGGCGCAGATACGCAGTATTTT	CASILRQGADTQYF
TRBV5-1	-	-	TRBJ2-7	TGCGCCAGCAGCTGGCAGACAGGATCCTACGAGCAGTACTTC	CASSWQTGSYEQYF
TRBV9	-	-	TRBJ2-3	TGTGCCAGCAGCGTATTGGCTAGCGGCACAGATACGCAGTATTTT	CASSVLASGTDTQYF
TRBV5-1	-	TRBD2	TRBJ2-1	TGCGCCAGCAGCCCCAGCGGGGGGTCCTGGAATGAGCAGTTCTTC	CASSPSGGSWNEQFF
TRBV19	-	-	TRBJ1-1	TGTGCCAGTAGTATCTCAGGGCTAGGGGGGAACACTGAAGCTTTCTTT	CASSISGLGGNTEAFF
TRBV19	-	TRBD1	TRBJ2-1	TGTGCCAGTAGTACGCCGAACAGGGGCAATGAGCAGTTCTTC	CASSTPNRGNEQFF
TRBV9	-	-	TRBJ2-5	TGTGCCAGCAGCCCAGACCCGAGACTCTTTCTCATGGAGACCCAGTACTTC	CASSPDPRLFLMETQYF
TRBV10-3	-	-	TRBJ2-7	TGTGCCATCAGTGAGAACAGGTCAGAAAGGCAGTACTTC	CAISENRSERQYF
TRBV18	-	-	TRBJ2-1	TGTGCCAGCTCACCACAAGGGACAGAGCAGTTCTTC	CASSPQGTEQFF
TRBV7-8	-	-	TRBJ1-3	TGTGCCAGCAGCTCCGGGAGGCGAAGCCCGCGGATCTCTGGAAACACCATATATTTT	CASSSGRRSPRISGNTIYF
TRBV28	-	-	TRBJ1-1	TGTGCCAGCATATATTCCGGAGGCACTGAAGCTTTCTTT	CASIYSGGTEAFF
TRBV14	-	-	TRBJ1-2	TGTGCCAGCAGCCCGGGACTTGCCCTCACCTTC	CASSPGLALTF
TRBV9	-	TRBD1	TRBJ2-2	TGTGCCAGCAGCGTAGTGACAGGGGGCAACAGCGGGGAGCTGTTTTTT	CASSVVTGGNSGELFF
TRBV2	-	-	TRBJ1-1	TGTGCCAGCAGTGAAGGGGTAGCGGGGGGCGTTGAAGCTTTCTTT	CASSEGVAGGVEAFF
TRBV29-1	once	-	TRBJ1-4	TGCAGCGTTGAAGACAGGTTTGAGGAAAAACTGTTTTTT	CSVEDRFEEKLFF
TRBV5-4	-	-	TRBJ2-1	TGTGCCAGCAGCTCCGGGAAAAGCTTAAGCAATGAGCAGTTCTTC	CASSSGKSLSNEQFF
TRBV2	-	TRBD1	TRBJ1-5	TGTGCCAGCAGTTCACGTCAAGGGACAGGGAATGATCAGCCCCAGCATTTT	CASSSRQGTGNDQPQHF
TRBV19	-	-	TRBJ2-2	TGTGCCAGTAGTATAGGCAGGGGAAGGGCCGGGGAGCTGTTTTTT	CASSIGRGRAGELFF
TRBV9	few	-	TRBJ1-1	TGTGCCAGCAGCGTCGGGGGTGGGCCTGAAGCTTTCTTT	CASSVGGGPEAFF
TRBV10-3	once	-	TRBJ2-7	TGTGCCATCAGTAGGGGCCAGTTATCCTACGAGCAGTACTTC	CAISRGQLSYEQYF
TRBV10-3	-	TRBD1	TRBJ1-6	TGTGCCATCAGTCCCTCGGGGACAGGGGATTCACCCCTCCACTTT	CAISPSGTGDSPLHF
TRBV14	-	TRBD1	TRBJ2-7	TGTGCCAGCAGCCAATATACAGGGGCTGGGGGCGAGCAGTACTTC	CASSQYTGAGGEQYF
TRBV4-1	-	-	TRBJ2-1	TGCGCCAGCAGCCAAGTGCGACTAGGCAGTTCGGTTGAGCAGTTCTTC	CASSQVRLGSSVEQFF